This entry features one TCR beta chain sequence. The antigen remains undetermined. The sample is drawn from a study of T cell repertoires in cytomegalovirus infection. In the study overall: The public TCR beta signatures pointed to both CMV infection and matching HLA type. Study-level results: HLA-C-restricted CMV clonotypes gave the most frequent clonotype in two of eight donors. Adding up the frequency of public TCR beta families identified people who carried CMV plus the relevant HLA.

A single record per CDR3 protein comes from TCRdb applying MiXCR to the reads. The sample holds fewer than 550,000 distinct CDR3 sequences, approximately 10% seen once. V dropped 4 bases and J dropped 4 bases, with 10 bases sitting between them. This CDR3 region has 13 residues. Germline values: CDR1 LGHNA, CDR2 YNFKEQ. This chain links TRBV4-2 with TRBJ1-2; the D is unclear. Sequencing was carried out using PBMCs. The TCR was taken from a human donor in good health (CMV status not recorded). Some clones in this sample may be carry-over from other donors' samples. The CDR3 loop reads CASSPKSGYGYTF. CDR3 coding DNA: TGTGCCAGCAGCCCTAAAAGTGGCTATGGCTACACCTTC.